This T cell receptor beta chain is drawn from a study of blood T cell repertoires in COVID-19. Study-level information: Samples of COVID-19 (acute and convalescent) were obtained from the United States, Italy and Spain.

As originally analysed: Amplification of reference gene primers provided the estimated nucleated cell counts. Assay used: immunoSEQ multiplex PCR; TCRdb lists only in-frame clones, some missing. The V and J calls and clone size were taken over from that table, and D and trimming were inferred from the DNA. The sample includes approximately 52,000 clones, over 75% seen only once; the top ten take approximately 15%. The receptor was derived from a human donor with active COVID-19. The donor label of this sample is uncertain. The material sequenced was peripheral blood.

CDR3 sequence reads: CASSPGGSGNTIYF. As DNA, the CDR3 is TGTGCCAGTAGTCCAGGGGGCTCTGGAAACACCATATATTTT. V and J are TRBV19 and TRBJ1-3, with 7 bases aligning to TRBD1. V was clipped by 5 bases and J by 0 bases; unmatched bases: 1. The CDR3 runs to 14 residues. Germline V gene data show CDR1 as LNHDA and CDR2 as SQIVND (reference sequence).